Included here is one T cell receptor beta chain sequence, with context. Its antigen is not known. The CDR3 loop spans 16 amino acids. Germline-derived CDR1 and CDR2 are MNHEY and SVGEGT. Trimming took off 2 bases at V and 4 bases at J, with 15 bases between the two ends. TCR cDNA, made by 5'RACE template switching, carried an added universal primer site and UMIs. TCRdb redid the calling of the 5' RACE reads with MiXCR, one entry per CDR3 protein. The sample consists of some 600,000 distinct CDR3 sequences, about a sixth of them appearing once. The data belong to a study of T cells after yellow fever vaccination. Notes on the study in general: Overlap between CD4 and CD8 compartments was detected for a small share of clonotypes. Repertoires sorted by FACS could include abundant clonotypes that are contaminants from the bulk population. Reappearance after the booster was observed for most primary-vaccination clones (roughly 97% CD4, roughly 90% CD8).

The rearrangement links TRBV6-2 or TRBV6-3 to TRBJ2-1; possible D gene TRBD2, 6 bases. The sequence was obtained from a man younger than 30 who received the YFV17D yellow fever vaccine. Sequencing used PBMCs, obtained 4 to 6 days after the first yellow fever vaccination. The DNA for the CDR3 is TGTGCCAGCAGTTACCCCACCCGCGGGGATTACAATGAGCAGTTCTTC. Amino acids: CASSYPTRGDYNEQFF.